Reported below is one T cell receptor beta chain. Other DNA sequences from this sample encode an identical CDR3 as well. Here immunoSEQ multiplex PCR was the method, and the copy in TCRdb shows in-frame clones only, minus some. Of 130,000 to 150,000 clones listed, 70% to 90% were seen once; the top ten hold about 1.5%. This entry belongs to a study of cytomegalovirus exposure and HLA in healthy donors. The clonotype originates from a woman aged 25 to 45 in good health and CMV-seronegative. The sequencing input was PBMCs.

CDR3 sequence: CASTGQGNTEAFF. The CDR3 DNA is TGCGCCAGCACTGGACAGGGTAACACTGAAGCTTTCTTT. The rearrangement uses TRBV5-1 and TRBJ1-1, with 8 bases that match TRBD1. Germline trimming cut 6 bases from V and 2 bases from J; bases unmatched to any gene: 3. The germline CDR1 and CDR2 sequences are SGHRS and YFSETQ. This CDR3 is 13 amino acids long.